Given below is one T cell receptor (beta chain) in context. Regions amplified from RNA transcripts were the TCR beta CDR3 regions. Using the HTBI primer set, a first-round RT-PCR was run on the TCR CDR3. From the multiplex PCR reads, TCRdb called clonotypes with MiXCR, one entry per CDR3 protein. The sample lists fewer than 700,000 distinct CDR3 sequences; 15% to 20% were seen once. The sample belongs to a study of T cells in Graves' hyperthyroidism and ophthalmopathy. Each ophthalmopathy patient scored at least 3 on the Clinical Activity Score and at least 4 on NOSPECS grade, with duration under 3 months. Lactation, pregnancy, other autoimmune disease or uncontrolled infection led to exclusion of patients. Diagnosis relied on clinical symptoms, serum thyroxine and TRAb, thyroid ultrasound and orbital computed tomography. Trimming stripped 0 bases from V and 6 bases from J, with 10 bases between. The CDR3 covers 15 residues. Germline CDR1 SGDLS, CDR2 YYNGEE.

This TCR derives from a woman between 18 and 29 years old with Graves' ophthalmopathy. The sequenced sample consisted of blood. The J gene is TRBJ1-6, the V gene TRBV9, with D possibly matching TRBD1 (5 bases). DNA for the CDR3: TGTGCCAGCAGCGTAGCCCGGGACGGTAATTCACCCCTCCACTTT. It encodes CASSVARDGNSPLHF.